This section outlines one T cell receptor (beta chain) sequence together with its context. The antigen remains unidentified. Assay used: immunoSEQ multiplex PCR; TCRdb lists only in-frame clones, some missing. The table has around 150,000 clones, approximately 89% seen once; the top ten hold 4% to 4.5%. From germline, CDR1 is LGHNA and CDR2 YNFKEQ. V gave up 3 bases and J gave up 6 bases; unmatched junction bases: 8. There are 16 residues in the CDR3. The data were taken from a study of cytomegalovirus exposure and HLA in healthy donors. Study-wide results and caveats: There were around 160 TCR beta chains listed as cytomegalovirus-associated.

The sequenced sample consisted of PBMCs. The rearrangement links TRBV4-2 to TRBJ2-3; 11 nucleotides line up with TRBD2. This sequence originates from a man aged 18 to 30 in good health and CMV-seropositive. CDR3 DNA: TGTGCCAGCAGCCACCCCGGGACTAGCGGTTCGGATACGCAGTATTTT. Translated, it gives CASSHPGTSGSDTQYF.